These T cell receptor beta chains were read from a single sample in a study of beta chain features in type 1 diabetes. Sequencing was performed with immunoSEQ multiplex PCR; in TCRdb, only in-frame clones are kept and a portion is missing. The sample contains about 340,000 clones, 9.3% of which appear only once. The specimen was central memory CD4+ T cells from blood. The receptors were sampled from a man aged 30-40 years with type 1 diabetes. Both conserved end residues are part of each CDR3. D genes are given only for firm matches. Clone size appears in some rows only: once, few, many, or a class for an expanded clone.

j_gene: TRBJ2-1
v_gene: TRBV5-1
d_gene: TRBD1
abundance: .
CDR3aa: CASSLQDRDYNEQFF
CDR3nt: TGCGCCAGCAGCTTGCAGGACAGGGACTACAATGAGCAGTTCTTC

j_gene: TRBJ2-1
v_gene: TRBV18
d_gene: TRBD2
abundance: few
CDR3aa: CASSPPSGGYFNEQFF
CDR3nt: TGTGCCAGCTCACCACCTAGCGGGGGCTACTTCAATGAGCAGTTCTTC

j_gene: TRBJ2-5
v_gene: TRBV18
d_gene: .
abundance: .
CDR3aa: CASSRSSGYQETQYF
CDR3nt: TGTGCCAGCTCACGCAGTAGTGGGTACCAAGAGACCCAGTACTTC

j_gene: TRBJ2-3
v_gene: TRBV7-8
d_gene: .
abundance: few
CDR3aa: CASSLDRDTQYF
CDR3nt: TGTGCCAGCAGCTTAGATCGGGATACGCAGTATTTT

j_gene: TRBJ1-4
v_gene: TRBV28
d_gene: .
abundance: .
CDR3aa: CASEEGTNEKLFF
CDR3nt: TGTGCCAGCGAGGAGGGAACTAATGAAAAACTGTTTTTT

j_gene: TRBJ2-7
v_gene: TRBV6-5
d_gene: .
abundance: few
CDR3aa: CASRPAGGGSYEQYF
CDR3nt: TGTGCCAGCAGACCGGCTGGGGGAGGATCCTACGAGCAGTACTTC

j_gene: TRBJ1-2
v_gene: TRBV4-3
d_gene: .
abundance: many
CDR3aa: CASSQERTANVYGYTF
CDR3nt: TGCGCCAGCAGCCAAGAAAGGACAGCCAACGTCTATGGCTACACCTTC

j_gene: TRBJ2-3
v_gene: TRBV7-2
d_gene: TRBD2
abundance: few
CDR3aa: CASSASRGVIADTQYF
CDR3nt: TGTGCCAGCAGCGCCTCACGGGGGGTAATCGCAGATACGCAGTATTTT

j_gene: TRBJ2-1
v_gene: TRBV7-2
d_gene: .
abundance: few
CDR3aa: CASSPIHFLYNEQFF
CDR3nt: TGTGCCAGCAGCCCAATACATTTCCTCTACAATGAGCAGTTCTTC

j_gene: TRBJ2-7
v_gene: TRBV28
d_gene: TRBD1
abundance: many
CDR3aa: CASSLTGTYEQYF
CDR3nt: TGTGCCAGCAGTTTGACAGGGACCTACGAGCAGTACTTC

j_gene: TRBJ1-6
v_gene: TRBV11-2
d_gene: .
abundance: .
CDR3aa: CASSYGSGVSPLHF
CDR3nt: TGTGCCAGCAGCTATGGGTCGGGGGTATCACCCCTCCACTTT

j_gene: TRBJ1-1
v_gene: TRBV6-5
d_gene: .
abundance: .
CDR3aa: CASSYRTERIF
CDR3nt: TGTGCCAGCAGTTACAGAACGGAGCGAATCTTT

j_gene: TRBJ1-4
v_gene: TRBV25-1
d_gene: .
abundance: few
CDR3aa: CASSERRLENEKLFF
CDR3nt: TGTGCCAGCAGTGAACGCCGGTTGGAGAATGAAAAACTGTTTTTT

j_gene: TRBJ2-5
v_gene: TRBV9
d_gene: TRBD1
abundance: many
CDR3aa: CASSRGTGGETQYF
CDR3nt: TGTGCCAGCAGCAGAGGGACAGGGGGGGAGACCCAGTACTTC

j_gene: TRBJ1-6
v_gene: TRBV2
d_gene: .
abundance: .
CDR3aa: CASSEQGSGNSPLHF
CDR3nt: TGTGCCAGCAGTGAACAAGGGTCGGGTAATTCACCCCTCCACTTT

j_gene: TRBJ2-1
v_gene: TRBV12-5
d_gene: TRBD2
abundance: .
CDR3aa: CASGLVLAGGNNEQFF
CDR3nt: TGTGCTAGTGGTTTGGTTCTCGCGGGGGGCAACAATGAGCAGTTCTTC

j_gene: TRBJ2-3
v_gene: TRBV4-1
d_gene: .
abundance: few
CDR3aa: CASSRDLRDTQYF
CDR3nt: TGCGCCAGCAGCCGGGACTTGCGGGATACGCAGTATTTT

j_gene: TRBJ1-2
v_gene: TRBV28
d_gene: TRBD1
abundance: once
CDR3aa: CASSSPGQGAGYGYTF
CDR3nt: TGTGCCAGCAGTTCACCCGGACAGGGGGCGGGGTATGGCTACACCTTC

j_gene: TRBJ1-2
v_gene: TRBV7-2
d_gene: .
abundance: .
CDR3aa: CASSLSTVLNYGYTF
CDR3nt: TGTGCCAGCAGCTTATCGACAGTACTTAACTATGGCTACACCTTC

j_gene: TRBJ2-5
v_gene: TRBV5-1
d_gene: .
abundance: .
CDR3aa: CASSLVRDQETQYF
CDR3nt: TGCGCCAGCAGCTTGGTTAGGGACCAAGAGACCCAGTACTTC

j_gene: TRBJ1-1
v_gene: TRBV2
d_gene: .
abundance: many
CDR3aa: CASSEGGTEAFF
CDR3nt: TGTGCCAGCAGTGAAGGAGGCACTGAAGCTTTCTTT

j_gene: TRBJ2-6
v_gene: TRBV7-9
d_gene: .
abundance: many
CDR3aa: CASSYGSPAYSGANVLTF
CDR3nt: TGTGCCAGCAGCTATGGTTCCCCCGCTTACTCTGGGGCCAACGTCCTGACTTTC

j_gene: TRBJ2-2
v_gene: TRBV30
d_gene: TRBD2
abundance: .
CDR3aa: CAWSVAGSGVTGELFF
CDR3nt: TGTGCCTGGAGTGTAGCAGGGAGCGGGGTGACCGGGGAGCTGTTTTTT

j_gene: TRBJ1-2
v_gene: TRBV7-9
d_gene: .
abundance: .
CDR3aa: CASSPQMDYGYTF
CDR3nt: TGTGCCAGCAGCCCCCAGATGGACTATGGCTACACCTTC

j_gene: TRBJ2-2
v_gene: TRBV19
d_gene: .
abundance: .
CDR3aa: CASSIGLANTGELFF
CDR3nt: TGTGCCAGTAGTATCGGCCTAGCAAACACCGGGGAGCTGTTTTTT

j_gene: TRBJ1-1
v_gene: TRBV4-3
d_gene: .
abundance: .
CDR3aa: CASSASTGNTEAFF
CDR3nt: TGCGCCAGCAGCGCCTCGACAGGGAACACTGAAGCTTTCTTT

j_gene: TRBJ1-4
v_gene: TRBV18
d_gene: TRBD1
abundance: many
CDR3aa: CASSLSGDSGNEKLFF
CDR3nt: TGTGCCAGCTCGCTCTCCGGGGACAGCGGTAATGAAAAACTGTTTTTT

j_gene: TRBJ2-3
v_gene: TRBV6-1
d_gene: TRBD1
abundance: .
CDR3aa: CASNKGQGFTDTQYF
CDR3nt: TGTGCCAGCAACAAGGGACAGGGGTTCACAGATACGCAGTATTTT